Sequencing of this T cell receptor (beta chain) was carried out in a study of cytomegalovirus exposure and HLA in healthy donors. Study-level results: High sensitivity and specificity were reportedly achieved when the classifier diagnosed cytomegalovirus status.

Sequencing used immunoSEQ multiplex PCR; TCRdb keeps in-frame clones, though not all of them. There are about 73,000 clones in the sample; about 95% occur only once, and approximately 3.3% lies in the top ten. A note on this clone: Antigen unknown.

This receptor was obtained from a man between 18 and 35 years old in good health and CMV-seronegative. The specimen was PBMCs.

DNA of the CDR3: TGTGCCAGCAGCATCGGGACAACAGGGGTAGGTTACGGCTACACCTTC. Translated: CASSIGTTGVGYGYTF. The rearrangement joins TRBV5-4 to TRBJ1-2; 7 nucleotides align to TRBD1. Germline CDR1 is SGHNT and CDR2 is YYREEE (reference sequence). J gave up 8 bases and V 4 bases, and 17 bases lay outside the gene matches. The CDR3 runs to 16 residues.